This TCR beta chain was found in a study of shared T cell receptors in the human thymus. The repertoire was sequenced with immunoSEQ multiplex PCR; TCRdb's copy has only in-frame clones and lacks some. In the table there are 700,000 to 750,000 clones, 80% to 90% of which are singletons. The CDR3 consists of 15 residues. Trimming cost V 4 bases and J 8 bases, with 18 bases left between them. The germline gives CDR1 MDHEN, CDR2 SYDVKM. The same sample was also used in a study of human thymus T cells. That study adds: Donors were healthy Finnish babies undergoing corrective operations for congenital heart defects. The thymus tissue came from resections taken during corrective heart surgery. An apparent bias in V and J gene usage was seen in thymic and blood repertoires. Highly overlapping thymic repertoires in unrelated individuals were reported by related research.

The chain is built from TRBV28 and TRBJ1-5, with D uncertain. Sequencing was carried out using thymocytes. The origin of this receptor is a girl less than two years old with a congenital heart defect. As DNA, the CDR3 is TGTGCCAGCAGTTCCACTCCTCGAGGAGACGAGCCCCAGCATTTT. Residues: CASSSTPRGDEPQHF.